Listed below are T cell receptor beta chains from one sample, sequenced in a study of cytomegalovirus exposure and HLA in healthy donors. Profiling relied on immunoSEQ multiplex PCR, and the TCRdb table lists in-frame clones only, not all of them. This table has about 130,000 clones, 60% to 85% appearing once. Sequenced material: PBMCs. Every receptor here comes from a man in his forties or fifties in good health and CMV-seronegative. Each CDR3 is given without its conserved first and last residue. Each record gives: V gene, J gene, D gene, CDR3 protein. A D gene is named only where the DNA matches it firmly.

TRBV19,TRBJ2-5,NA,ASSSRTEDQETQY
TRBV2,TRBJ1-1,NA,ASSRAWAGVRNTEAF
TRBV19,TRBJ2-7,NA,ASSTLAGLDEQY
TRBV5-5,TRBJ2-7,TRBD1,ASSLERTGAYEQY
TRBV6-5,TRBJ1-4,NA,ASSYSSRTNEKLF
TRBV2,TRBJ1-3,TRBD1,ASSDGQGANTIY
TRBV23-1,TRBJ1-4,NA,ASTRGGPEKLF
TRBV9,TRBJ1-1,TRBD1,ASSVDGGGTNTEAF
TRBV28,TRBJ1-1,TRBD1,ASTKPQGSVYEAF
TRBV5-5,TRBJ2-2,TRBD1,ASRGDRVDTGELF
TRBV10-3,TRBJ2-5,NA,AISSEGEETQY
TRBV29-1,TRBJ2-1,TRBD2,SVEGQRGTYNEQF
TRBV28,TRBJ1-1,NA,ASTNPNTEAF
TRBV2,TRBJ2-7,NA,ASSEGNRGAYYEQY
TRBV5-1,TRBJ1-6,NA,ASSLADSPLH
TRBV25-1,TRBJ1-2,TRBD1,ASSAEGAPGYGYT
TRBV25-1,TRBJ2-1,TRBD1,ASRRGTDNEQF
TRBV7-9,TRBJ1-1,TRBD1,ASSPTTGGNTEAF
TRBV18,TRBJ2-7,TRBD2,ASSLIEGGGAHEQY
TRBV15,TRBJ1-1,TRBD1,ATSRDKTGTLEAF
TRBV7-5,TRBJ1-4,NA,VRSLDECTGENEKLF
TRBV29-1,TRBJ1-4,NA,SVDEGANEKLF
TRBV7-8,TRBJ1-6,NA,ASSRLRGDNSPLH
TRBV5-1,TRBJ2-5,NA,ASGYFSRGEPQY
TRBV7-9,TRBJ2-3,TRBD2,ASSLGFSGGTDTQY
TRBV4-1,TRBJ2-5,TRBD1,ASSQEVVQGQETQY